This is a list of T cell receptor beta chains from one sample in a study of T cells expressing NK-cell markers. Following a re-call of the 5' RACE reads, TCRdb has one entry per CDR3 protein and lacks DNA. The sample totals about 540,000 distinct CDR3 sequences; its top ten clones hold under 4.5%. The sequenced sample was blood T cells: a sorted CD56 or NKG2C T cell subset, CD4+ or CD8+ T cells, or bulk PBMC T cells (not recorded which). The receptors here all came from a man in his late teens or twenties in good health. Both conserved end residues are part of each CDR3.

J gene: TRBJ2-1
V gene: TRBV3-1
CDR3 protein: CASSQGGGRLVFSQFF

J gene: TRBJ2-7
V gene: TRBV18
CDR3 protein: CASSPNGREEGEQYF

J gene: TRBJ1-1
V gene: TRBV7-2
CDR3 protein: CASSITSQGAGEAFF

J gene: TRBJ2-3
V gene: TRBV12-3/TRBV12-4
CDR3 protein: CASSDVLGPDTQYF

J gene: TRBJ2-7
V gene: TRBV15
CDR3 protein: CATSRLTGDPYEQYF

J gene: TRBJ2-5
V gene: TRBV20-1
CDR3 protein: CSASRDGQQETQYF

J gene: TRBJ2-3
V gene: TRBV6-5
CDR3 protein: CASSYFSGQGNTDTQYF

J gene: TRBJ2-3
V gene: TRBV7-2
CDR3 protein: CASSFSGSNADTQYF

J gene: TRBJ2-3
V gene: TRBV12-3/TRBV12-4
CDR3 protein: CASKETSGITDTQYF

J gene: TRBJ2-5
V gene: TRBV7-8
CDR3 protein: CASSLAQGFIKETQYF

J gene: TRBJ2-2
V gene: TRBV21-1
CDR3 protein: CASSKEGLARLHTGELFF

J gene: TRBJ2-3
V gene: TRBV5-4
CDR3 protein: CASSLDEGRDTQYF

J gene: TRBJ2-2
V gene: TRBV7-6
CDR3 protein: CASSRTPPPINTGELFF

J gene: TRBJ1-4
V gene: TRBV5-1
CDR3 protein: CASSLGDRDGEKLFF

J gene: TRBJ2-7
V gene: TRBV7-2
CDR3 protein: CASSSDIGQSYEQYF

J gene: TRBJ1-3
V gene: TRBV20-1
CDR3 protein: CSARDWAASGNTIYF

J gene: TRBJ2-7
V gene: TRBV7-4
CDR3 protein: CASSAPTSGGVREQYF

J gene: TRBJ2-2
V gene: TRBV6-5
CDR3 protein: CASSYSRLSPRTGELFF

J gene: TRBJ2-1
V gene: TRBV14
CDR3 protein: CASSQGWGHDNEQFF

J gene: TRBJ2-1
V gene: TRBV11-1
CDR3 protein: CASSHRGNALPSYNEQFF

J gene: TRBJ1-2
V gene: TRBV29-1
CDR3 protein: CSVEDLLGTLYGYTF

J gene: TRBJ2-1
V gene: TRBV3-1
CDR3 protein: CASSQENRGNNEQFF

J gene: TRBJ2-2
V gene: TRBV10-3
CDR3 protein: CAISPSGMNTGELFF

J gene: TRBJ2-7
V gene: TRBV20-1
CDR3 protein: CSARVNPGGAEQYF

J gene: TRBJ2-1
V gene: TRBV7-6
CDR3 protein: CASSQGQRYNEQFF

J gene: TRBJ2-1
V gene: TRBV12-3/TRBV12-4
CDR3 protein: CASSFSGRAINEQFF

J gene: TRBJ2-5
V gene: TRBV20-1
CDR3 protein: CSASQLAGGPETQYF

J gene: TRBJ1-2
V gene: TRBV20-1
CDR3 protein: CSARDRAPANYGYTF

J gene: TRBJ2-3
V gene: TRBV4-2
CDR3 protein: CASSQDPGTDTQYF

J gene: TRBJ2-3
V gene: TRBV6-1
CDR3 protein: CASTESGGTTDTQYF

J gene: TRBJ2-5
V gene: TRBV5-1
CDR3 protein: CASSPGDRAQETQYF

J gene: TRBJ2-2
V gene: TRBV30
CDR3 protein: CAWSVGGLGGELFF

J gene: TRBJ2-1
V gene: TRBV6-1
CDR3 protein: CASSDSGRVTYNEQFF

J gene: TRBJ2-1
V gene: TRBV6-1
CDR3 protein: CAGTRPGGTLGNEQFF

J gene: TRBJ2-3
V gene: TRBV27
CDR3 protein: CASSLGPLGADTQYF

J gene: TRBJ2-3
V gene: TRBV3-1
CDR3 protein: CASSQDWGAASTDTQYF

J gene: TRBJ2-1
V gene: TRBV7-9
CDR3 protein: CAQTPRGAYNEQFF

J gene: TRBJ1-1
V gene: TRBV20-1
CDR3 protein: CSARDVGGRTEAFF

J gene: TRBJ2-1
V gene: TRBV7-3
CDR3 protein: CASSLGERGSELF

J gene: TRBJ1-6
V gene: TRBV20-1
CDR3 protein: CSARPGFGGGSPLHF

J gene: TRBJ2-2
V gene: TRBV29-1
CDR3 protein: CSVASLGTGELFF

J gene: TRBJ1-1
V gene: TRBV27
CDR3 protein: CASSLSPGLGNTEAFF

J gene: TRBJ2-6
V gene: TRBV5-1
CDR3 protein: CASSPGQDHYSGANVLTF

J gene: TRBJ1-5
V gene: TRBV20-1
CDR3 protein: CSAEGPTGNQPQHF

J gene: TRBJ2-5
V gene: TRBV7-9
CDR3 protein: CASSFQGRSQETQYF

J gene: TRBJ1-4
V gene: TRBV3-1
CDR3 protein: CASSQVGQKLFF

J gene: TRBJ1-5
V gene: TRBV20-1
CDR3 protein: CSARERAGGYQPQHF

J gene: TRBJ1-1
V gene: TRBV7-2
CDR3 protein: CASSWTLTGENTEAFF

J gene: TRBJ2-1
V gene: TRBV5-1
CDR3 protein: CASSLAVSGRQEQFF

J gene: TRBJ1-2
V gene: TRBV20-1
CDR3 protein: CSAADTGVGNYGYTF

J gene: TRBJ2-3
V gene: TRBV24-1
CDR3 protein: CATSDTTGDTDTQYF